This is a list of T cell receptor beta chains from one sample in a study of blood T cell repertoires in COVID-19. The method was immunoSEQ multiplex PCR; TCRdb's version includes in-frame clones alone and lacks a portion of them. The sample consists of around 180,000 clones, around 80% of them appearing once. Sequenced material: PBMCs or T cells enriched from blood (not recorded which). The receptors derive from a man aged 45-65 years who had recovered from COVID-19. Each CDR3 is given with its conserved first and last residue. A D gene is named only where the DNA matches it firmly. Size is omitted from some rows. Given values are once, few, many or a class for expanded clones.

clone_size | j_call | d_call | v_call | cdr3_nt | cdr3_aa
once | TRBJ2-2 | NA | TRBV20-1 | TGCAGTGCTAGTTTATCAGGGAAGGACACCGGGGAGCTGTTTTTT | CSASLSGKDTGELFF
NA | TRBJ1-1 | NA | TRBV3-1/TRBV3-2 | TGTGCCAGCAGCCCCTTACTTATTTTGGGCCCAATGAACACTGAAGCTTTCTTT | CASSPLLILGPMNTEAFF
NA | TRBJ2-6 | NA | TRBV29-1 | TGCAGCGTTCTCTCTGGGGCCAACGTCCTGACTTTC | CSVLSGANVLTF
NA | TRBJ1-2 | NA | TRBV18 | TGTGCCAGCTCACCAACCCCCGGGACGGGGGGTGGCTACACCTTC | CASSPTPGTGGGYTF
NA | TRBJ1-3 | NA | TRBV6-5 | TGTGCCAGCAGTTACTTCAGTCTCTCTGGAAACACCATATATTTT | CASSYFSLSGNTIYF
NA | TRBJ2-5 | TRBD2 | TRBV5-4 | TGTGCCAGCAGCCCCGGGACTAGCGGGGGTGGATGGGAGACCCAGTACTTC | CASSPGTSGGGWETQYF
NA | TRBJ2-1 | NA | TRBV7-2 | TGTGCCAGCAGCCCTCGGTACAATGAGCAGTTCTTC | CASSPRYNEQFF
NA | TRBJ2-1 | NA | TRBV11-1 | TGTGCCAGCAGCTTAGGGGGAGGCTGGGCCAACAATGAGCAGTTCTTC | CASSLGGGWANNEQFF
NA | TRBJ1-4 | TRBD1 | TRBV6-9 | TGTGCCAGTTTGGTTTGGGGCAGGGGGATGCAAACTAATGAAAAACTGTTTTTT | CASLVWGRGMQTNEKLFF
NA | TRBJ1-5 | NA | TRBV27 | TGTGCCAGCAGTTTTGCGGGGGGTGGCAATCAGCCCCAGCATTTT | CASSFAGGGNQPQHF
NA | TRBJ2-1 | TRBD2 | TRBV9 | TGTGCCAGCAGCGTGACTAGCGGGGGTTACAATGAGCAGTTCTTC | CASSVTSGGYNEQFF
NA | TRBJ1-1 | NA | TRBV28 | TGTGCCAGCAGTCAGGGCACGGTGAACACTGAAGCTTTCTTT | CASSQGTVNTEAFF
NA | TRBJ1-5 | NA | TRBV12-3/TRBV12-4 | TGTGCCAGCACACGGTGGGGGGGACAGCCCCAGCATTTT | CASTRWGGQPQHF
NA | TRBJ1-1 | TRBD1 | TRBV6-2/TRBV6-3 | TGTGCCAGCAGTGACAGGGGTGGTTCTCCTGAAGCTTTCTTT | CASSDRGGSPEAFF
NA | TRBJ1-2 | TRBD1 | TRBV28 | TGTGCCAGCAGACCCCAACAGGGGCTGGGCTATGGCTACACCTTC | CASRPQQGLGYGYTF
NA | TRBJ1-5 | TRBD1 | TRBV15 | TGTGCCACCGGGGACAGGGAGTATAGCAATCAGCCCCAGCATTTT | CATGDREYSNQPQHF
NA | TRBJ1-3 | NA | TRBV3-1/TRBV3-2 | TGTGCCAGCAGCCTCCCGGGAAACACCATATATTTT | CASSLPGNTIYF
once | TRBJ2-1 | NA | TRBV20-1 | TGCAGTGCTAGTAGCCAATGGTCCTACAATGAGCAGTTCTTC | CSASSQWSYNEQFF
once | TRBJ1-1 | NA | TRBV4-1 | TGCGCCAGCAGCCAAGCCAAGAACACTGAAGCTTTCTTT | CASSQAKNTEAFF
NA | TRBJ1-1 | NA | TRBV6-6 | TGTGCCAGCAGTCCACGAGGGGTTGGCTTGAGGGAGGACACTGAAGCTTTCTTT | CASSPRGVGLREDTEAFF
NA | TRBJ2-1 | NA | TRBV19 | TGTGCCAGTAGCCTGACACTCCACTCCTACAATGAGCAGTTCTTC | CASSLTLHSYNEQFF
NA | TRBJ2-7 | TRBD1 | TRBV2 | TGTGCCAGCAACCAAGACAGGGGCTCCTACGAGCAGTACTTC | CASNQDRGSYEQYF
few | TRBJ2-2 | TRBD2 | TRBV15 | TGTGCCACCAGCGGGGGGGGGTTCAACACCGGGGAGCTGTTTTTT | CATSGGGFNTGELFF
NA | TRBJ1-4 | TRBD1 | TRBV19 | TGTGCCACCCTAGACAGGGCTAATGAAAAACTGTTTTTT | CATLDRANEKLFF
NA | TRBJ2-7 | TRBD1 | TRBV6-6 | TGTGCCAGCATCCTGGGACAGCGAGGGGAGCAGTACTTC | CASILGQRGEQYF
NA | TRBJ1-2 | NA | TRBV10-3 | TGTGCCATCAGACGGGAGAGAGGCTACACCTTC | CAIRRERGYTF
NA | TRBJ1-4 | TRBD1 | TRBV19 | TGTGCCAGTAGTGCCACCACCGGGACAGTTAGCACTAATGAAAAACTGTTTTTT | CASSATTGTVSTNEKLFF
NA | TRBJ1-2 | NA | TRBV12-2 | TGTGCAAGTCGCTTAGGAACGGGACAGGGGGAGAACTATGGCTACACCTTC | CASRLGTGQGENYGYTF
NA | TRBJ2-3 | TRBD1 | TRBV7-9 | TGTGCCAGCAGCGAAAGGGCTACAGGGGAGACGGATACGCAGTATTTT | CASSERATGETDTQYF
once | TRBJ1-1 | NA | TRBV19 | TGTGCCAGTAGTATGGGCAGGCTGAACACTGAAGCTTTCTTT | CASSMGRLNTEAFF
NA | TRBJ2-3 | TRBD2 | TRBV3-1/TRBV3-2 | TGTGCCAGCTCTAGCGGGGGGATGACAGATACGCAGTATTTT | CASSSGGMTDTQYF
NA | TRBJ2-6 | TRBD1 | TRBV13 | TGTGCCAGCAGCTCCTGGACAGGGGGTTCTTCTGGGGCCAACGTCCTGACTTTC | CASSSWTGGSSGANVLTF
NA | TRBJ2-7 | NA | TRBV15 | TGTGCCACCAGTAACCGAGGATACGAGCAGTACTTC | CATSNRGYEQYF
few | TRBJ1-1 | TRBD1 | TRBV6-5 | TGTGCCAGCAGCTCTTCTGGGACAGGGGTGGGTGAAGCTTTCTTT | CASSSSGTGVGEAFF
NA | TRBJ2-2 | TRBD1 | TRBV5-1 | TGCGCCAGCACCCCTAACAGGGGGTTTACCGGGGAGCTGTTTTTT | CASTPNRGFTGELFF
NA | TRBJ2-5 | NA | TRBV2 | TGTGCCAGCAGTGTTTCCCCCGAGGAGACCCAGTACTTC | CASSVSPEETQYF
once | TRBJ2-5 | TRBD1 | TRBV5-1 | TGCGCCAGCAGCGCGGGACAGGCTTCAGAGACCCAGTACTTC | CASSAGQASETQYF
few | TRBJ2-5 | TRBD2 | TRBV27 | TGTGCCAGCCGACTAGCGGGGGCGGCGGGGGAGACCCAGTACTTC | CASRLAGAAGETQYF
NA | TRBJ2-5 | TRBD2 | TRBV4-1 | TGCGCCAGCAGCCCCCGGGGAGGGGAGGAGACCCAGTACTTC | CASSPRGGEETQYF
NA | TRBJ2-5 | NA | TRBV11-3 | TGTGCCAGCAGCTTAGGCTCAGTCCAAGAGACCCAGTACTTC | CASSLGSVQETQYF
NA | TRBJ1-6 | TRBD1 | TRBV5-6 | TGTGCCAGCAGCACCGGACAGGGGTTAAGCATTTCACCCCTCCACTTT | CASSTGQGLSISPLHF
NA | TRBJ1-5 | NA | TRBV6-5 | TGTGCCAGCAGAATAACAGGGCTCAATCAGCCCCAGCATTTT | CASRITGLNQPQHF
NA | TRBJ1-2 | TRBD1 | TRBV4-2 | TGTGCCAGCAGCCCAACCCGACAGGGCGGGAGGGATGGCTACACCTTC | CASSPTRQGGRDGYTF
NA | TRBJ1-4 | NA | TRBV23-1 | TGCGCCAAAAAGTCACCCAGGATTTGTGAAAAACTGTTTTTT | CAKKSPRICEKLFF
NA | TRBJ2-2 | NA | TRBV19 | TGTGCCAGTAGGGTCGGGTCGAACACCGGGGAGCTGTTTTTT | CASRVGSNTGELFF
NA | TRBJ2-7 | NA | TRBV27 | TGTGCCAGCAGTCCCCGCGTATCGGGAGAGCAGTACTTC | CASSPRVSGEQYF
NA | TRBJ1-6 | TRBD1 | TRBV19 | TGTGCCAGTACCACCACCGGGACAGGGAATTCACCCCTCCACTTT | CASTTTGTGNSPLHF
NA | TRBJ2-3 | NA | TRBV19 | TGTGCCAGTAGTCGTGGGGCAGTCATTAGGGATACGCAGTATTTT | CASSRGAVIRDTQYF
once | TRBJ1-2 | NA | TRBV29-1 | TGCAGCGCGGGGGGGGCAAGGGTAGGGTACGGCTACACCTTC | CSAGGARVGYGYTF